The present entry profiles one T cell receptor (beta chain) with its context. This clone was picked up one time. The antigen it binds to is not known. Per-nucleotide qualities are absent, and no much larger clonotype sits a single base away. The data were obtained in a study of cytomegalovirus exposure and HLA in healthy donors (dated by TCRdb to 2015 to 2018). Background on the whole study: An earlier analysis of approximately 550 of the donors reported more than 250 Gb of sequence data and 100 million to 130 million unique TCR beta sequences from about 180 million T cells. Of the 350 to 450 genotyped donors, roughly 85% fell in the genetic ancestry cluster associated with self-reported Caucasian donors. Rather than drawing on any new phenotypic data, the later analysis identified candidate immune exposures from TCR beta sequences and the way those sequences occurred across donors. Alongside the repertoire data, information on donor age, sex, ethnicity and CMV serostatus was compiled. Both class I and class II loci were covered by HLA typing, at four-digit resolution. On average, roughly 250,000 unique TCR beta nucleotide sequences were sequenced per donor among a few hundred genotyped donors of the cohort, with approximately 18% of those sequences being non-productive. Four or five DR-DQ haplotypes were handled as single units for association and clustering, since linkage in the cohort was strong. The study combined high-throughput TCR immunosequencing, statistical association of individual TCRs with disease status, and machine learning to predict cytomegalovirus infection status. Every repertoire in the discovery cohort had been generated on one and the same sequencing platform. A later genetic analysis used genome-wide SNP genotypes for about 55% of the 666 donors, treating that subset as a discovery cohort. Typing coverage differed by locus: A, B, C, DRB1 and DQB1 were typed in about 629-640 donors, DQA1 in approximately 520, DPA1 in nearly 610, and DPB1 in 472. Along with the roughly 700-subject first cohort, a separate validation cohort of over a hundred different subjects was used. The aim of the study was to test whether cataloging public T cell receptors could identify signatures of past pathogen exposure. Using immunosequencing, the study profiled T cell repertoires from some 670 subjects and related those repertoires to cytomegalovirus serostatus. To decide whether each TCR beta V gene segment behaved as functional or pseudogenic, an earlier analysis of over 500 of the donors relied on high-throughput TCR beta sequencing. Approximately 310 gigabases of sequencing data and tens of millions of unique TCR sequences made up an early release that covered approximately 650 HLA-typed donors. A later analysis re-examined previously published TCR beta repertoires from about 670 donors and added high-resolution HLA genotyping to investigate patterns of TCR occurrence. Findings and caveats that apply to the study as a whole: In an earlier analysis of about 550 of the donors, most TCR beta V segments were observed in productive rearrangements about 87% or about 30% of the time, broadly matching IMGT annotations. An association between a missense DCLRE1C variant and V-gene and J-gene trimming of TCR beta chains was found in a later genetic analysis and replicated in an independent cohort. A later analysis found that TCR association rates varied across HLA loci, with DRB1 alleles showing the most associated TCRs and HLA-C alleles the fewest. Correlated functional status among segregating V segments might be attributable to linkage disequilibrium, but an unknown experimental factor could not be ruled out. A further reported finding was that TCR beta sequences accurately predicted the HLA-A and HLA-B alleles for most subjects in the first cohort. Immune exposure information for the cohort was limited to CMV serostatus. A total of 150 to 200 TCR beta chains were listed by the study as associated with cytomegalovirus. In a later genetic analysis, fewer N-insertions in productive TCRs were reported among donors in an Asian-associated ancestry cluster than the 666-donor mean. HLA typing was unavailable for some donors at each locus, so association tests used only the typed subset. Because counts were too low, roughly 18 rarely observed V segments, including chromosome 9 orphons, were left out of the earlier analysis of 587 of the donors. The classifier was reported to diagnose cytomegalovirus status with high specificity and sensitivity in both the original cohort and the validation cohort. According to a later analysis, parvovirus B19, influenza, CMV and Epstein-Barr virus appeared linked to several top co-occurrence clusters. Because the 87-base-pair reads could not distinguish some IMGT-functional V segments, including TRBV6-2 and TRBV6-3, those segments were excluded. Specific HLA alleles were associated with 15,000 to 20,000 TCR beta sequences at a false discovery rate of 0.05 in a later analysis. The sequencing pipeline was judged likely to have produced a cluster of highly shared sequence variants as a technical artifact. When HLA alleles, especially DR and DQ, strongly co-occurred, attributing TCR associations to individual alleles was difficult. In a later analysis, most CMV-associated TCR beta chains were found to appear HLA-restricted, with HLA associations seemingly driven largely by CMV exposure. A few of the identified cytomegalovirus-associated TCR beta chains were confirmed in vitro to be specific for cytomegalovirus antigens. Most TCR sequences were observed very rarely across donors, whereas some public TCRs were present in many individuals. Presence/absence analyses assumed roughly uniform sequencing depth across donors, an assumption that may not hold. A later analysis found that HLA-associated TCR beta chains were more clonally expanded and had lower generation probabilities than equally common non-associated chains. In this cohort, only TCR beta chains were sequenced, and detectable features were limited by the absence of alpha or paired-chain data. The authors suggested that the approach could potentially be extended to other disease states and immunological phenotypes.

V is shortened by 0 bases, J by 9 bases, and the region joining them spans 18 bases. Reading the germline V gene gives CDR1 SNHLY and CDR2 FYNNEI. From the cysteine up to the phenylalanine, the CDR3 has a length of 17 residues. Only CDR3 DNA remains: 51 bases, in frame from the first base. Libraries were built with the immunoSEQ multiplex PCR assay. For the multiplex PCR, a mixture combining 60 forward primers for TCR Vbeta segments and 13 reverse primers for TCR Jbeta segments was used. A multiplex PCR assay on genomic DNA amplified the CDR3 region of rearranged TCR beta genes. On the Illumina HiSeq System, the amplified TCR beta libraries were sequenced as 87-base-pair reads. Concerning the study's data processing: A later analysis tallied about 77 million unique TCR beta chains across the 650 to 750 repertoires, and around 12 million of those chains were shared by two or more donors. Raw reads were error-corrected and collapsed into unique sequences by a nearest-neighbor algorithm in which closely related sequences were merged to remove PCR and sequencing errors. To assign V, D and J gene segments, CDR3 sequences were aligned to IMGT reference sequences. For a sequence to be retained, at least a six-nucleotide match to both a V gene segment and a J gene segment was required. Rearrangements were classified as productive when the CDR3 lacked stop codons and remained in frame with V and J, and all other rearrangements were classified as non-productive. Following IMGT convention, CDR3 was defined as the stretch from the second conserved V-encoded cysteine up to the conserved J-encoded phenylalanine. In an earlier analysis of approximately 500 of the donors, sequences lacking an unambiguous match to a single V gene segment were excluded. In an earlier analysis of approximately 610 of the donors, V segments were called functional above 56.7% productive rearrangements and were called segregating when the between-donor standard deviation exceeded 5%. A statistical classification framework was built for diagnosing cytomegalovirus status from the catalog of TCR beta chain sequences. A later analysis assigned V and J genes by comparing TCR nucleotide sequences with IMGT/GENE-DB human TR gene sequences. Using the TCRdist pipeline, a later analysis assigned CDR3 sequences along with most-parsimonious VDJ recombination scenarios. In a later analysis, each TCR beta chain was defined by its CDR3 amino acid sequence together with its V-gene family, and reads without a unique V-gene family were excluded. A later analysis removed roughly 590 highly shared, low-generation-probability nucleotide sequences to deal with suspected cross-contamination and a sequencing artifact. A later analysis calculated a clonal expansion index for each public chain from normalized within-repertoire ranks of inferred template counts. In a later analysis, generation probabilities were computed using a VDJ recombination model fitted to out-of-frame rearrangements, and the results were checked against IGoR. Hypergeometric tests were used in a later analysis to score TCR-TCR, TCR-HLA and TCR-CMV co-occurrence, with a repertoire-size bias correction applied to the TCR pairs. In a later analysis, false discovery rates were estimated by permuting HLA or CMV assignments 20 times. In a later analysis, co-occurring TCRs were grouped with DBSCAN, and TCRdist sequence similarity was added when clustering was performed within HLA-allele-positive subsets. Co-occurrence clustering excluded repertoires with fewer than 30,000 or more than 120,000 public chains, plus five with anomalous nucleotide sharing. TCRdb re-hosts the immuneACCESS table, in-frame sequences only. Its copies lack some clones; in the studies checked, an unresolved V gene accounts for under half of them, and the cause for the rest is not known. The V and J calls and clone size are taken from that table; D and trimming were inferred from the DNA. The sample records 150,000 to 180,000 clones, around 80% of which are singletons. The leading ten clones occupy around 3.6% of the sample.

The cohort comprised more than 550 healthy bone marrow donors. At the time of sampling, all cohort members were nominally healthy, though unrecorded immune exposures were likely present. The donor was CMV seronegative and belonged to the group of 352 seronegative cohort members. A peripheral blood sample was collected from each donor, and TCR beta sequencing was performed on peripheral blood mononuclear cells. Genomic DNA extraction from the blood cell samples was performed with the Qiagen DNeasy Blood Extraction Kit. The chain joins TRBV2 to TRBJ1-6; a tentative D call is TRBD1 (6 bases match). This receptor was identified in a middle-aged woman in good health and CMV-seronegative. Sequenced: PBMCs. The bases read TGTGCCAGCAGTGAAGCCACGCGGGGGGTAGGGGGTTCACCCCTCCACTTT. It translates as CASSEATRGVGGSPLHF.